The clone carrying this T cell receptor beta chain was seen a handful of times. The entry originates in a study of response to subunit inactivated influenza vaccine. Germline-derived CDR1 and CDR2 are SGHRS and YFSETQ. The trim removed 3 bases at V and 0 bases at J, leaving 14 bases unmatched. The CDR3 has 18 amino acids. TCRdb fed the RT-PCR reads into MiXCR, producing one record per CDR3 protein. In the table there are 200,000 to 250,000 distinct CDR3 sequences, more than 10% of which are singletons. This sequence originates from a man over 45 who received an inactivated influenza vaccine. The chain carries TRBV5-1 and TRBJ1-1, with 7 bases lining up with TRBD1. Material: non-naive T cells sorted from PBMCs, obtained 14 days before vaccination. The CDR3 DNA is TGCGCCAGCAGCTCGGGACAGTATGCTATGGGCATGAACACTGAAGCTTTCTTT. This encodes CASSSGQYAMGMNTEAFF.